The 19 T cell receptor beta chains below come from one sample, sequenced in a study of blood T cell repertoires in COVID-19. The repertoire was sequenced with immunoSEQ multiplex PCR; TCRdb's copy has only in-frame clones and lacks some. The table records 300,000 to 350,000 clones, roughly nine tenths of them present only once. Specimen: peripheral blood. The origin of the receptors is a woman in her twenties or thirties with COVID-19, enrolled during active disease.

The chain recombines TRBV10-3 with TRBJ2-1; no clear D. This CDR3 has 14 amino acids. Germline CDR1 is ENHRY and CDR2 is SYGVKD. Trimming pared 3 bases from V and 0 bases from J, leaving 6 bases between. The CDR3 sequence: CAISDTSSYNEQFF. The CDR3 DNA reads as TGTGCCATCAGTGATACAAGCTCCTACAATGAGCAGTTCTTC.

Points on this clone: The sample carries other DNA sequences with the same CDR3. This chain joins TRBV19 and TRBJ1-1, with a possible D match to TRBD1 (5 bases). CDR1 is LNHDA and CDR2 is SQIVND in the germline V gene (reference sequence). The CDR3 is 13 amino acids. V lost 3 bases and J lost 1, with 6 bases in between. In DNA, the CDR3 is TGTGCCAGTAGTATTCAGGGGAACACTGAAGCTTTCTTT. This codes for CASSIQGNTEAFF.

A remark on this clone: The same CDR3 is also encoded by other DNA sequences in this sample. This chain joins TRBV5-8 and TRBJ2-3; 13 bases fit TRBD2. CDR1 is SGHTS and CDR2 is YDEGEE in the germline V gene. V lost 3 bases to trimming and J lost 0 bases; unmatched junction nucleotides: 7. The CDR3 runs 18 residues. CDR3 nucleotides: TGTGCCAGCAGCTCCGGACTAGCGGGAGCAAGCAGCACAGATACGCAGTATTTT. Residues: CASSSGLAGASSTDTQYF.

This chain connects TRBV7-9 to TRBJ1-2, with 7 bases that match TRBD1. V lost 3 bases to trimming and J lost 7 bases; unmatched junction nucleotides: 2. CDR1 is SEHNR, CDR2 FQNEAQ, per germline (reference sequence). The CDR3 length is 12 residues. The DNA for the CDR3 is TGTGCCAGCAGCTTCCGGGACAGTGGCTACACCTTC. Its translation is CASSFRDSGYTF.

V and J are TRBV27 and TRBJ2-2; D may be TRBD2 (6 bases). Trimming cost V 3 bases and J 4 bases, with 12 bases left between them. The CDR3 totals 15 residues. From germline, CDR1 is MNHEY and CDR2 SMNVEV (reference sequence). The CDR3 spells CASSLAGRTTGELFF. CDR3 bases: TGTGCCAGCAGTTTGGCGGGACGGACCACCGGGGAGCTGTTTTTT.

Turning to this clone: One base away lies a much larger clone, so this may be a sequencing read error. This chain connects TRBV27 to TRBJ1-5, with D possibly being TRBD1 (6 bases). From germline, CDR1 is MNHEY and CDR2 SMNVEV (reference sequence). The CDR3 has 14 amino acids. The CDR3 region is CVSSLDSSNQPQHF. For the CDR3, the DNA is TGTGTCAGCAGTTTGGACAGTAGCAATCAGCCCCAGCATTTT.

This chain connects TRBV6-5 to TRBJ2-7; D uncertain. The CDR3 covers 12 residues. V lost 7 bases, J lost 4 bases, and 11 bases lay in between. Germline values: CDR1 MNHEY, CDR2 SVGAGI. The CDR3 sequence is CASTNQVYEQYF. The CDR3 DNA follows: TGTGCCAGCACAAACCAGGTGTACGAGCAGTACTTC.

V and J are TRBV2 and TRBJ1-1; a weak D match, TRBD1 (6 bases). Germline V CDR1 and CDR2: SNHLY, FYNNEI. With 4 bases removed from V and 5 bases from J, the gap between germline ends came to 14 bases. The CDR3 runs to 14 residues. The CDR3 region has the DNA TGTGCCAGCAGTGGTAGAGGGAGGGGGACTGAAGCTTTCTTT. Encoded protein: CASSGRGRGTEAFF.

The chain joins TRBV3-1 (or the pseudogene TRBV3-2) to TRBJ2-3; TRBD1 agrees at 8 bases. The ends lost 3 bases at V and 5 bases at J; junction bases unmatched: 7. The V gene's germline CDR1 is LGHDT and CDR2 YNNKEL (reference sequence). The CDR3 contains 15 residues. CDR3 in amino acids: CASSQVTGDGDTQYF. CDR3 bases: TGTGCCAGCAGCCAGGTGACAGGGGATGGAGATACGCAGTATTTT.

In DNA form, the CDR3 reads TGTGCCAGCAGTTTCATGGGCCTAAATCAGCCCCAGCATTTT. As protein: CASSFMGLNQPQHF. V is TRBV28 and J is TRBJ1-5; D is undetermined. The CDR3 has 14 residues. Germline V gene lookup returns CDR1 MDHEN and CDR2 SYDVKM. The V end lost 3 bases, the J end lost 4 bases, and 10 bases lay between the germline ends.

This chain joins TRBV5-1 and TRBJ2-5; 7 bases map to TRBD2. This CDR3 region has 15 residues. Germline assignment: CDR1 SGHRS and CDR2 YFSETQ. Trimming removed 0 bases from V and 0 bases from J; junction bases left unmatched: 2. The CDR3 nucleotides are TGCGCCAGCAGCTTGGTCACTAGCGACCAAGAGACCCAGTACTTC. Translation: CASSLVTSDQETQYF.

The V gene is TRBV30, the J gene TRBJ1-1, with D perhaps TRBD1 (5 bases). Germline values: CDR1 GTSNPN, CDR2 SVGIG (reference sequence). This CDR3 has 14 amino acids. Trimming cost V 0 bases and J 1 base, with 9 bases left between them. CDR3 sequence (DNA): TGTGCCTGGAGTGTAGACAGCTCGAACACTGAAGCTTTCTTT. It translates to CAWSVDSSNTEAFF.

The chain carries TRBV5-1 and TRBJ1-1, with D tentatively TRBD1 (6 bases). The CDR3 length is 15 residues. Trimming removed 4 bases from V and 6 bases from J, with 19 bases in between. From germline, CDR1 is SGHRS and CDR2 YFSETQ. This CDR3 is CASSVDSINIPEAFF. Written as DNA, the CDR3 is TGCGCCAGCAGCGTGGACAGCATCAACATCCCTGAAGCTTTCTTT.

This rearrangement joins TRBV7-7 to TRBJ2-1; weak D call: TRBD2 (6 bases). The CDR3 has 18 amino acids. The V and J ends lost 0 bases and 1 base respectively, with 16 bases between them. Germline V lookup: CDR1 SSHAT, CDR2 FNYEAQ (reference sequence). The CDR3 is CASSLARGSGESYNEQFF. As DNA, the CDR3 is TGTGCCAGCAGCTTAGCTAGGGGATCGGGAGAGTCCTACAATGAGCAGTTCTTC.

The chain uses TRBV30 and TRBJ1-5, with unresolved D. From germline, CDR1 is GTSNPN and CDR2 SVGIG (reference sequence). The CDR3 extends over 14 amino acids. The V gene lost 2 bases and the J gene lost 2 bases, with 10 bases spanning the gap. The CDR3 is CAWSTNLGNQPQHF. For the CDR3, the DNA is TGTGCCTGGAGTACAAATTTGGGCAATCAGCCCCAGCATTTT. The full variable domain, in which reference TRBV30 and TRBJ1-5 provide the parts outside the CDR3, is SQTIHQWPATLVQPVGSPLSLECTVEGTSNPNLYWYRQAAGRGLQLLFYSVGIGQISSEVPQNLSASRPQDRQFILSSKKLLLSDSGFYLCAWSTNLGNQPQHFGDGTRLSIL.

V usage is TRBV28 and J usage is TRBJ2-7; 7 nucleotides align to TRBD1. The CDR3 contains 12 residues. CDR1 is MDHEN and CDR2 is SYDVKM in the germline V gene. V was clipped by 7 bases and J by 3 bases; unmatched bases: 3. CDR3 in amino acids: CASNRGRYEQYF. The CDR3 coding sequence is TGTGCCAGCAACAGGGGTCGCTACGAGCAGTACTTC. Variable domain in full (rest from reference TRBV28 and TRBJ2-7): DVKVTQSSRYLVKRTGEKVFLECVQDMDHENMFWYRQDPGLGLRLIYFSYDVKMKEKGDIPEGYSVSREKKERFSLILESASTNQTSMYLCASNRGRYEQYFGPGTRLTVT.

The CDR3 loop is CASSLVPESYGYTF. The CDR3, as DNA: TGTGCCAGCAGCTTAGTCCCCGAGAGCTATGGCTACACCTTC. This sequence joins TRBV7-2 and TRBJ1-2; D call uncertain. CDR3 size: 14 residues. CDR1 is SGHTA and CDR2 is FQGNSA in the germline V gene. The germline V and J ends were trimmed by 1 base and 4 bases, with 10 bases remaining between them.

The CDR3 nucleotides are TGTGCCAGCAGCCGCGGGACTAGCGGATACAATGAGCAGTTCTTC. Translating gives CASSRGTSGYNEQFF. V and J are TRBV7-9 and TRBJ2-1; 11 nucleotides line up with TRBD2. The germline CDR1 and CDR2 sequences are SEHNR and FQNEAQ (reference sequence). CDR3 length: 15 amino acids. The trim removed 5 bases at V and 4 bases at J, leaving 4 bases unmatched.

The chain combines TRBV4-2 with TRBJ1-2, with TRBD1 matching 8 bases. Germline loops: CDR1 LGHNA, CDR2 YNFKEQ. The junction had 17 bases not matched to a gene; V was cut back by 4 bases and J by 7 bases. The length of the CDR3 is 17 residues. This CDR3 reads CASSLLRELGQVIGYTF. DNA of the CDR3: TGTGCCAGCAGCCTCCTAAGGGAGTTGGGACAGGTAATTGGCTACACCTTC.